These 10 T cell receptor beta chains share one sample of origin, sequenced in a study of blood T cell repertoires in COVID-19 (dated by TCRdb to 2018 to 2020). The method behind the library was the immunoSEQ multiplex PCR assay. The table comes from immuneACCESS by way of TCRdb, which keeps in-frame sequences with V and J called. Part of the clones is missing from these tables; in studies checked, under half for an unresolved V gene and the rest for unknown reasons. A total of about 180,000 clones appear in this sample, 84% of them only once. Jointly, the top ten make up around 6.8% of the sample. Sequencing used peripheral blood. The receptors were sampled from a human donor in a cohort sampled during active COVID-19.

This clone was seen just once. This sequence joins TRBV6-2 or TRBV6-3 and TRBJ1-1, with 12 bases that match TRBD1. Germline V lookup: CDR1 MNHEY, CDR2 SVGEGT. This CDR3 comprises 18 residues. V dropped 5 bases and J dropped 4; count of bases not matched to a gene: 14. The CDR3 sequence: CASSRRDRGLVRPTEAFF. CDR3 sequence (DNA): TGTGCCAGCAGTCGCCGGGACAGGGGGCTCGTCCGACCCACTGAAGCTTTCTTT.

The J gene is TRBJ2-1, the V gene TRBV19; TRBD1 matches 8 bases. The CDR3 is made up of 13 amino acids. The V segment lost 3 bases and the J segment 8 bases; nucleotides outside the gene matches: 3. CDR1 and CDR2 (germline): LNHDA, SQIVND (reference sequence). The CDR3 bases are TGTGCCAGTAGTATTGACAGGGGCGATGAGCAGTTCTTC. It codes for CASSIDRGDEQFF.

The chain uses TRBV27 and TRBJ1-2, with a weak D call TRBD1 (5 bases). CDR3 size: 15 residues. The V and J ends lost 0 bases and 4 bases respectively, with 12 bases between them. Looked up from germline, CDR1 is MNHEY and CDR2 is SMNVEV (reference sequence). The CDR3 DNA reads TGTGCCAGCAGTTTATCCAGGGAGGGAGGCTATGGCTACACCTTC. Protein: CASSLSREGGYGYTF.

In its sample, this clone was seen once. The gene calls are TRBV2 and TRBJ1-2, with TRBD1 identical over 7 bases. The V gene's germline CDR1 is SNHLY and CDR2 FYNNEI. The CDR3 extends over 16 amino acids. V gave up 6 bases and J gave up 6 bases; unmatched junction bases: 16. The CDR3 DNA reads TGTGCCAGCAGGTCCGTACAGGGGCACCCGAGGGATGGCTACACCTTC. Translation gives CASRSVQGHPRDGYTF.

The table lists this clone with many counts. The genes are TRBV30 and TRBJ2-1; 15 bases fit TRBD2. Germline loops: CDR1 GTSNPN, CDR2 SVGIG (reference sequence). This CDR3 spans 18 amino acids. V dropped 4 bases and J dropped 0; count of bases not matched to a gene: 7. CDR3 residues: CAWNTGLAGGRSYNEQFF. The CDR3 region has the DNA TGTGCCTGGAATACGGGACTAGCGGGGGGCCGCTCCTACAATGAGCAGTTCTTC.

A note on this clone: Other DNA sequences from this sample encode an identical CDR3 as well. DNA of the CDR3: TGCGCCAGCAGTTCCGGGACAGGGGGCTACGAGCAGTACTTC. It encodes CASSSGTGGYEQYF. The chain couples TRBV5-1 to TRBJ2-7; 11 nucleotides agree with TRBD1. The length of the CDR3 is 14 residues. V was clipped by 5 bases and J by 3 bases; unmatched bases: 4. CDR1 and CDR2 from the germline V gene are SGHRS and YFSETQ.

CDR3 sequence (DNA): TGTGCCAGCAGGGGGGACAGGCGCGATGAGCAGTTCTTC. As protein: CASRGDRRDEQFF. The genes are TRBV12-3 or TRBV12-4 and TRBJ2-1; 8 nucleotides align to TRBD1. This CDR3 is built from 13 residues. V dropped 6 bases and J dropped 8; count of bases not matched to a gene: 6.

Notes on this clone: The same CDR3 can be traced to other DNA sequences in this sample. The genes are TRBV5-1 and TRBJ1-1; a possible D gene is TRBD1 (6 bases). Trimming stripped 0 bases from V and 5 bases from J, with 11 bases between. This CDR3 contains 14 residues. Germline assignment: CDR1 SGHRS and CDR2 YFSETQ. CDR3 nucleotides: TGCGCCAGCAGCTTGGCAGGGGTCGGAACTGAAGCTTTCTTT. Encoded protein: CASSLAGVGTEAFF.

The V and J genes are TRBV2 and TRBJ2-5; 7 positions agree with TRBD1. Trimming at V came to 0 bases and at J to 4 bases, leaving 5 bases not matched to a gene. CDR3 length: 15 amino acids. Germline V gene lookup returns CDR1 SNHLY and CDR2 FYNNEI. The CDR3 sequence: CASSEAGGGLETQYF. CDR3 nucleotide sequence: TGTGCCAGCAGTGAAGCAGGGGGCGGATTAGAGACCCAGTACTTC.

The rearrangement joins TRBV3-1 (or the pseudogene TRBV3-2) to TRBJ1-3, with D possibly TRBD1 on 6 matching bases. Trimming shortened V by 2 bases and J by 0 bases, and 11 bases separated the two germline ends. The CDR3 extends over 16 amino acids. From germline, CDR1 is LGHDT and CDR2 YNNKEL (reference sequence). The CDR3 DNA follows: TGTGCCAGCAGCCAACGACAGGAGCCCTCTGGAAACACCATATATTTT. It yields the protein CASSQRQEPSGNTIYF.